This T cell receptor beta chain was identified during a study of control samples from healthy donors and cancer patients. Trimming left V 2 bases short and J 3 bases short, with 12 bases between. CDR3 length: 15 residues. CDR1 SGHNT and CDR2 YYREEE come from the germline V gene (reference sequence). Profiling relied on immunoSEQ multiplex PCR, and the TCRdb table lists in-frame clones only, not all of them. The sample consists of tens of thousands of clones, about 90% of them appearing once. The clonotype comes from an older woman with head and neck cancer. The gene calls are TRBV5-4 and TRBJ2-1; TRBD2 might be the D (6 bases). The sequencing sample was made of PBMCs. CDR3 sequence (DNA): TGTGCCAGCAGCTTAGGTTCTAGCGACTACAATGAGCAGTTCTTC. Its translation: CASSLGSSDYNEQFF.